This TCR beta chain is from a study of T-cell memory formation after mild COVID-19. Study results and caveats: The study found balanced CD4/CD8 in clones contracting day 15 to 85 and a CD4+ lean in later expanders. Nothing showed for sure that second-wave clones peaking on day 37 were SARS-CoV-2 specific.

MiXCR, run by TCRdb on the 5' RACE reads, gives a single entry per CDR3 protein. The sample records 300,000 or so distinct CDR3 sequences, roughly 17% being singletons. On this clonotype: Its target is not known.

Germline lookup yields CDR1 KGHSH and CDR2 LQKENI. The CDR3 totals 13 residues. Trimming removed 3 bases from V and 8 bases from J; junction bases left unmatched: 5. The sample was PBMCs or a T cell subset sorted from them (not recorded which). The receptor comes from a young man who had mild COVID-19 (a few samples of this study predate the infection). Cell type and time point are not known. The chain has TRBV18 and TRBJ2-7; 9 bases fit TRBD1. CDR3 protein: CASSPTGGRKQYF. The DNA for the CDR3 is TGTGCCAGCTCACCGACAGGGGGTAGGAAGCAGTACTTC. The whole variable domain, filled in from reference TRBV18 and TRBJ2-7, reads NAGVMQNPRHLVRRRGQEARLRCSPMKGHSHVYWYRQLPEEGLKFMVYLQKENIIDESGMPKERFSAEFPKEGPSILRIQQVVRGDSAAYFCASSPTGGRKQYFGPGTRLTVT.